A single sample is the source of the 31 T cell receptor beta chains below, sequenced in a study of blood T cell repertoires in COVID-19. Libraries were prepared by immunoSEQ multiplex PCR; TCRdb keeps only in-frame clonotypes and omits some of them. The data contain about 170,000 clones, about 88% of them singletons. Sequencing was carried out using peripheral blood. Receptor source: a man between 45 and 60 years old who had recovered from COVID-19.

The chain recombines TRBV6-5 with TRBJ1-4; TRBD1 might be the D (6 bases). The germline V gene has CDR1 MNHEY and CDR2 SVGAGI. The CDR3 loop spans 15 amino acids. Trimming shortened V by 4 bases and J by 4 bases, and 13 bases separated the two germline ends. DNA for the CDR3: TGTGCCAGCAGTTCACAGGGTTTTGATAATGAAAAACTGTTTTTT. It encodes CASSSQGFDNEKLFF.

This chain connects TRBV7-2 to TRBJ1-2, with a possible D match to TRBD1 (5 bases). The CDR3 consists of 14 residues. Trimming took off 1 base at V and 7 bases at J, with 13 bases between the two ends. Per the germline V gene, CDR1 is SGHTA and CDR2 is FQGNSA. CDR3 residues: CASSLEGLSGGYTF. The DNA for the CDR3 is TGTGCCAGCAGCTTAGAGGGACTTTCTGGTGGCTACACCTTC.

Comments on this clone: The junction and the germline gene differ at one end; a read error may be behind it. The CDR3 DNA reads as TGTGCCAGCACCTTGGACGGGAGCTCCTACAATGAGCAGTTCTTC. This gives the protein CASTLDGSSYNEQFF. The chain combines TRBV5-4 with TRBJ2-1; weak D call: TRBD2 (6 bases). This CDR3 is built from 15 residues. Germline V lookup: CDR1 SGHNT, CDR2 YYREEE (reference sequence).

The rearrangement links TRBV10-3 to TRBJ1-6; 7 nucleotides match TRBD1. This CDR3 region has 14 residues. V trimming: 4 bases; J trimming: 5 bases; junction bases outside the gene matches: 2. Germline V gene sequence: CDR1 ENHRY, CDR2 SYGVKD. In DNA, the CDR3 is TGTGCCATCAGTGGGGGGACAGATAATTCACCCCTCCACTTT. Residues: CAISGGTDNSPLHF.

The chain combines TRBV6-5 with TRBJ1-5; 7 positions match TRBD1. V lost 7 bases and J lost 5; bases outside the gene matches: 8. The CDR3 length is 14 residues. Germline V lookup: CDR1 MNHEY, CDR2 SVGAGI. The CDR3 DNA follows: TGTGCCAGCAAGAGGACAGGAGGGGATCAGCCCCAGCATTTT. It yields the protein CASKRTGGDQPQHF.

The rearrangement joins TRBV30 to TRBJ2-1; D unclear. The CDR3 has 12 amino acids. Germline V gene data show CDR1 as GTSNPN and CDR2 as SVGIG (reference sequence). Deletions cut 2 bases from V and 6 bases from J, with 8 bases between. For the CDR3, the DNA is TGTGCCTGGAGTTCGGCGGCCAATGAGCAGTTCTTC. This sequence encodes CAWSSAANEQFF. The full variable domain, completed using reference TRBV30 and TRBJ2-1, is SQTIHQWPATLVQPVGSPLSLECTVEGTSNPNLYWYRQAAGRGLQLLFYSVGIGQISSEVPQNLSASRPQDRQFILSSKKLLLSDSGFYLCAWSSAANEQFFGPGTRLTVL.

CDR3 sequence: CSVVQALGTEAFF. The CDR3 DNA reads as TGCAGCGTTGTTCAGGCCCTGGGCACTGAAGCTTTCTTT. The chain links TRBV29-1 to TRBJ1-1; D ambiguous. This CDR3 is 13 amino acids long. V dropped 4 bases and J dropped 4 bases, with 13 bases sitting between them. Germline-derived CDR1 and CDR2 are SQVTM and ANQGSEA.

J is TRBJ2-2 and V is TRBV10-2, with 10 bases fitting TRBD1. The junction had 7 bases not matched to a gene; V was cut back by 7 bases and J by 5 bases. CDR1 is WSHSY and CDR2 is SAAADI in the germline V gene. The CDR3 consists of 15 residues. The CDR3 spells CASKGTGVDTGELFF. CDR3 in DNA: TGCGCCAGCAAGGGGACAGGGGTGGATACCGGGGAGCTGTTTTTT.

The V gene is TRBV6-5, the J gene TRBJ2-3; the match to TRBD2 covers 8 bases. CDR1 and CDR2 from the germline V gene are MNHEY and SVGAGI. The V and J ends lost 2 bases and 4 bases, in that order; junction bases with no gene match: 2. The CDR3 contains 14 residues. The CDR3 is CASSYSGRADTQYF. The CDR3 DNA reads TGTGCCAGCAGTTACAGCGGGAGAGCAGATACGCAGTATTTT.

The V gene is TRBV27, the J gene TRBJ2-7, with 9 bases aligning to TRBD2. The length of the CDR3 is 17 residues. Germline V gene lookup returns CDR1 MNHEY and CDR2 SMNVEV (reference sequence). Unmatched junction bases numbered 9, after V lost 2 bases and J lost 1 base. CDR3 loop: CASSLDFRRGGSYEQYF. CDR3 DNA: TGTGCCAGCAGTTTAGACTTTCGGCGGGGGGGGTCCTACGAGCAGTACTTC.

This chain connects TRBV9 to TRBJ1-2; the D gene is possibly TRBD1 (5 bases). Germline CDR1 and CDR2: SGDLS and YYNGEE. The V end lost 0 bases, the J end lost 6 bases, and 18 bases lay between the germline ends. CDR3 length equals 16 residues. The CDR3 protein is CASSVDGAGGAHGYTF. The CDR3 coding sequence is TGTGCCAGCAGCGTAGATGGGGCTGGAGGGGCTCATGGCTACACCTTC.

This chain links TRBV6-1 with TRBJ1-3, with a possible D match to TRBD1 (5 bases). Germline loops: CDR1 MNHNS, CDR2 SASEGT. V gave up 2 bases and J gave up 1 base, with 15 bases separating them. The CDR3 sequence is 17 residues long. CDR3 sequence reads: CASSEWTHGGSGNTIYF. As DNA, the CDR3 is TGTGCCAGCAGTGAATGGACTCACGGGGGTTCTGGAAACACCATATATTTT.

This clone was recorded only once. This chain links TRBV18 with TRBJ2-2; 9 nucleotides match TRBD2. V lost 3 bases and J lost 10; bases outside the gene matches: 12. The CDR3 contains 16 residues. CDR1 KGHSH and CDR2 LQKENI come from the germline V gene. As DNA, the CDR3 is TGTGCCAGCTCACCCCGGGCTAGCGGGGTCCCGGTGGAGCTGTTTTTT. This translates into CASSPRASGVPVELFF.

V gene TRBV9 combines with J gene TRBJ2-5; possibly TRBD1 for D (6 bases). CDR1 and CDR2 (germline): SGDLS, YYNGEE. The length of the CDR3 is 14 residues. Trimming took off 4 bases at V and 3 bases at J, with 13 bases between the two ends. The CDR3 is CASSPRDTEETQYF. The DNA for the CDR3 is TGTGCCAGCAGCCCTCGGGACACAGAAGAGACCCAGTACTTC.

Remarks on this clone: Other DNA sequences in the same sample also yield this CDR3. The V gene is TRBV5-1, the J gene TRBJ2-2; a weak D match, TRBD1 (6 bases). Germline CDR1 and CDR2: SGHRS and YFSETQ. The CDR3 runs 13 residues. V lost 0 bases to trimming and J lost 6 bases, with 6 bases between them. The CDR3 DNA reads TGCGCCAGCAGCTTGGAGGGGGCCGGGGAGCTGTTTTTT. Amino acids: CASSLEGAGELFF.

The V and J genes are TRBV28 and TRBJ2-6; maybe TRBD2 (5 bases). V was trimmed by 6 bases and J by 0 bases, leaving 6 bases between them. This CDR3 comprises 14 residues. Germline CDR1 is MDHEN and CDR2 is SYDVKM. The CDR3 here is CASSGISGANVLTF. The CDR3 DNA reads as TGTGCCAGCAGCGGGATCTCTGGGGCCAACGTCCTGACTTTC.

The chain is built from TRBV7-2 and TRBJ1-5; D is uncertain. V lost 3 bases, J lost 0 bases, and 6 bases lay in between. Looked up from germline, CDR1 is SGHTA and CDR2 is FQGNSA. The CDR3 spans 14 residues. CDR3 sequence: CASSFLYSNQPQHF. The CDR3 nucleotides are TGTGCCAGCAGCTTCCTATATAGCAATCAGCCCCAGCATTTT.

The chain has TRBV27 and TRBJ2-1; possibly TRBD2 for D (5 bases). This CDR3 contains 12 residues. V lost 5 bases and J 12 bases, leaving 14 bases between the germline ends. The germline V gene has CDR1 MNHEY and CDR2 SMNVEV (reference sequence). In nucleotides, the CDR3 is TGTGCCAGCAGTAGGGAAGCTAGCAGGCAGTTCTTC. Its translation: CASSREASRQFF.

Regarding this clone: At the DNA level, this CDR3 is encoded by other sequences in the same sample as well. V usage is TRBV9 and J usage is TRBJ2-7, with unresolved D. V was clipped by 0 bases and J by 2 bases, with 9 bases between them. This CDR3 has 14 residues. The germline V gene encodes CDR1 SGDLS and CDR2 YYNGEE. Here the CDR3 DNA reads TGTGCCAGCAGCGTAGGCAGTACCGCCTACGAGCAGTACTTC. This sequence encodes CASSVGSTAYEQYF.

The V gene is TRBV6-1, the J gene TRBJ2-5; D remains unclear. In germline, CDR1 is MNHNS, CDR2 SASEGT. CDR3 length equals 14 residues. Trimming left V 1 base short and J 6 bases short, with 12 bases between. The CDR3 region is CASSEEDLRKTQYF. The CDR3 DNA follows: TGTGCCAGCAGTGAAGAGGATTTGAGGAAGACCCAGTACTTC.

The chain recombines TRBV6-5 with TRBJ1-2; D is possibly TRBD1 (5 bases). CDR1 is MNHEY and CDR2 is SVGAGI in the germline V gene. The germline V and J ends were trimmed by 5 bases and 5 bases, with 18 bases remaining between them. This CDR3 contains 15 residues. The CDR3 sequence is CASSPTGQGLYGYTF. The CDR3, as DNA: TGTGCCAGCAGTCCTACCGGGCAGGGATTATATGGCTACACCTTC.

CDR3 coding DNA: TGTGCCAGCAGTTTCCGCAGCTACGAGCAGTACTTC. It codes for CASSFRSYEQYF. The chain uses TRBV12-3 or TRBV12-4 and TRBJ2-7; D uncertain. The CDR3 contains 12 residues. Trimming removed 3 bases at V and 3 bases at J, with 6 bases between.

The chain employs TRBV27 and TRBJ2-1; 9 bases match TRBD1. The CDR3 has 14 residues. After removal of 8 bases from V and 7 bases from J, the junction contained 9 bases not matched to a gene. The germline V gene has CDR1 MNHEY and CDR2 SMNVEV (reference sequence). CDR3: CASFSTGGTNEQFF. For the CDR3, the DNA is TGTGCCAGCTTCTCGACAGGGGGTACAAATGAGCAGTTCTTC.

The rearrangement joins TRBV9 to TRBJ2-1; the match to TRBD2 covers 10 bases. Germline V lookup: CDR1 SGDLS, CDR2 YYNGEE. V lost 4 bases, J lost 4 bases, and 14 bases stayed unmatched. The CDR3 has 18 amino acids. CDR3 bases: TGTGCCAGCAGCTCAAGGACTAGCGGACCTGGGGGATACAATGAGCAGTTCTTC. This codes for CASSSRTSGPGGYNEQFF.

The chain carries TRBV5-1 and TRBJ1-4; D not resolved. The CDR3 sequence is 15 residues long. Trimming left V 4 bases short and J 3 bases short, with 13 bases between. Germline assignment: CDR1 SGHRS and CDR2 YFSETQ. CDR3 nucleotides: TGCGCCAGCAGCCCTTCAGGATCACCTAATGAAAAACTGTTTTTT. Its protein product is CASSPSGSPNEKLFF.

The J gene is TRBJ1-2, the V gene TRBV19, with D unclear. The CDR3 consists of 14 residues. V was pared by 3 bases and J by 1 base, with 9 bases between. Germline values: CDR1 LNHDA, CDR2 SQIVND (reference sequence). CDR3 in amino acids: CASSMRRDNYGYTF. CDR3 nucleotides: TGTGCCAGTAGTATGCGACGGGATAACTATGGCTACACCTTC.

V usage is TRBV7-9 and J usage is TRBJ1-6, with 9 bases fitting TRBD1. CDR3 length: 16 amino acids. Trimming cost V 5 bases and J 7 bases; bases outside gene matches: 9. The germline gives CDR1 SEHNR, CDR2 FQNEAQ (reference sequence). DNA of the CDR3: TGTGCCAGCAGCGGATACTGGACAGGGGCGAATTCACCCCTCCACTTT. Translated: CASSGYWTGANSPLHF.

The chain employs TRBV4-3 and TRBJ1-1, with D unclear. Germline V gene data show CDR1 as LGHNA and CDR2 as YSLEER. Trimming pared 1 base from V and 0 bases from J, leaving 6 bases between. The CDR3 totals 14 residues. This CDR3 is CASSQGQLNTEAFF. In DNA form, the CDR3 reads TGCGCCAGCAGCCAAGGCCAGTTGAACACTGAAGCTTTCTTT.

The chain recombines TRBV6-4 with TRBJ1-4, with D unresolved. This CDR3 has 13 amino acids. Per the germline V gene, CDR1 is MRHNA and CDR2 is SNTAGT. V lost 4 bases to trimming and J lost 7 bases, with 10 bases between them. CDR3 protein: CASSAEGGEKLFF. In nucleotides, the CDR3 is TGTGCCAGCAGTGCGGAGGGAGGTGAAAAACTGTTTTTT.

The rearrangement joins TRBV19 to TRBJ1-1; TRBD1 matches at 8 bases. The CDR3 has 14 amino acids. CDR1 LNHDA and CDR2 SQIVND come from the germline V gene (reference sequence). V lost 10 bases to trimming and J lost 4 bases; unmatched junction nucleotides: 11. The CDR3 DNA reads TGTGCCACCATAGGACAGGGAGGGGGCACTGAAGCTTTCTTT. Translated: CATIGQGGGTEAFF.

V usage is TRBV7-2 and J usage is TRBJ2-5, with 9 bases lining up with TRBD2. The CDR3 loop spans 14 amino acids. V lost 4 bases to trimming and J lost 9 bases; unmatched junction nucleotides: 9. Germline CDR1 SGHTA, CDR2 FQGNSA. The CDR3 is CASSSTSGQGAQYF. The CDR3 DNA follows: TGTGCCAGCAGCTCGACTAGCGGCCAGGGGGCCCAGTACTTC.